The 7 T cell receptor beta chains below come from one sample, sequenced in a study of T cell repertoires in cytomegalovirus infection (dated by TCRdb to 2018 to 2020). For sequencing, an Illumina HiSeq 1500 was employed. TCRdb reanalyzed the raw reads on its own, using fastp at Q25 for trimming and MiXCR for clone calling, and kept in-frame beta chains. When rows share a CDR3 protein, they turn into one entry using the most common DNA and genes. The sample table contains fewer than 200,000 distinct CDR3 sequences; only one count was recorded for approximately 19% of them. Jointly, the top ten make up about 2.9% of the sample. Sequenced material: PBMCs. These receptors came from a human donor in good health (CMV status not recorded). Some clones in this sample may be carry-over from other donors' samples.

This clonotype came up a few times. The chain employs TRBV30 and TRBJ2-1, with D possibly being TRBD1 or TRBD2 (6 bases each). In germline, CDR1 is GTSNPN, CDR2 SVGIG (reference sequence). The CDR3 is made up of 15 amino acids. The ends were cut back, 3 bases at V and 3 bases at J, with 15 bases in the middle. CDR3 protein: CAWRRGASVYNEQFF. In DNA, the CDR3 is TGTGCCTGGAGGAGGGGGGCTAGCGTCTACAATGAGCAGTTCTTC.

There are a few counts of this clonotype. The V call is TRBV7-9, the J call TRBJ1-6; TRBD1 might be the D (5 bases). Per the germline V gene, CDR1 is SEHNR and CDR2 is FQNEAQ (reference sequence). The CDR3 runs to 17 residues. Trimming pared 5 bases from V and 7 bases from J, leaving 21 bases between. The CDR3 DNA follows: TGTGCCAGCAGCCAAGGGGTATCTACTTCGGTGAATTCACCCCTCCACTTT. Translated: CASSQGVSTSVNSPLHF.

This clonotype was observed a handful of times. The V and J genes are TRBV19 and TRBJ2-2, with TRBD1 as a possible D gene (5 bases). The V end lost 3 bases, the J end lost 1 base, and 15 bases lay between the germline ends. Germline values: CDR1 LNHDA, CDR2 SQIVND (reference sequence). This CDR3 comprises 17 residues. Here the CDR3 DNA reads TGTGCCAGTAGTATCTCGCAGGGCTTACAGAACACCGGGGAGCTGTTTTTT. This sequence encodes CASSISQGLQNTGELFF.

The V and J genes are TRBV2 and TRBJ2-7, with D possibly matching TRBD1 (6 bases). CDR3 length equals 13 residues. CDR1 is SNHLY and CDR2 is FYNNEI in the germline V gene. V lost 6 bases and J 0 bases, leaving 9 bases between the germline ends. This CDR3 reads CASSRDTSYEQYF. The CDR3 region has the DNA TGTGCCAGCAGCCGGGACACCTCCTACGAGCAGTACTTC.

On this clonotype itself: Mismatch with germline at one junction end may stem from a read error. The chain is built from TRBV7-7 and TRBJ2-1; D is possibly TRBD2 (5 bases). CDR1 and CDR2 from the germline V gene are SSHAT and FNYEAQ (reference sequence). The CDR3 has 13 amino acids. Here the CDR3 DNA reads TGTGCTAGCAGCGCCAATAGAGGGCTAGCGCAGTTCTTC. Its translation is CASSANRGLAQFF.

CDR3 sequence: CATAGGHQETQYF. The DNA of the CDR3 is TGTGCCACCGCGGGGGGACACCAAGAGACCCAGTACTTC. The chain links TRBV24-1 to TRBJ2-5; 8 bases are a match to TRBD2. This CDR3 is built from 13 residues. Germline CDR1 KGHDR, CDR2 SFDVKD. J was trimmed by 0 bases and V by 9 bases; bases with no gene match: 2.

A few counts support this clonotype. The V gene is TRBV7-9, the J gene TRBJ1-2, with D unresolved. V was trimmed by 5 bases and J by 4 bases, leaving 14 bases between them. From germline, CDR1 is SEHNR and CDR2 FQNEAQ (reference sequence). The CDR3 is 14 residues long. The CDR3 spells CASSLGKGAYGYTF. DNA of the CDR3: TGTGCCAGCAGCCTTGGGAAGGGAGCCTATGGCTACACCTTC. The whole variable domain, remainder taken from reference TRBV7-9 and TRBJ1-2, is DTGVSQNPRHKITKRGQNVTFRCDPISEHNRLYWYRQTLGQGPEFLTYFQNEAQLEKSRLLSDRFSAERPKGSFSTLEIQRTEQGDSAMYLCASSLGKGAYGYTFGSGTRLTVV.